This TCR beta chain was identified during a study of shared clonotypes between healthy human individuals (dated by TCRdb to 2019 to 2021). At the level of the whole study: The cohort comprised a couple of women and a few men aged 18 to 49 years. For each donor, three plates each were used for CD4 naive and CD4 memory, two plates were used for CD8 naive, and one plate was used for CD8 memory. Different laboratories and diverse techniques were used to prepare libraries and sequence TCR repertoires, to increase sequencing depth and limit assay-specific biases. Leukapheresis yielded between about 0.8 and 8.9 billion PBMCs per donor. To estimate repertoire size and how much clonotype sharing occurs between individuals, the study deeply sequenced the blood TCR repertoires of a handful of healthy adults. Study-wide conclusions, independent of this receptor: Based on pairwise subsampling, the degree of clonotype sharing among donors was expected to be affected by sequencing depth. About 5% of naive CD4, 3.5% of naive CD8, roughly 2.4% of memory CD4, and more than 0.35% of memory CD8 clonotypes were shared across a few donors. Larger estimated clonotype richness was generally found for naive subsets than for memory subsets. Compared with non-shared clonotypes, the clonotypes found in all four sorted-subset donors had higher generation probabilities. Only blood was sampled, and tissue TCR repertoires likely differ from those in blood. The genetic and exposure-history diversity represented was limited by the small number of donors. Incomplete sequencing was indicated by rarefaction of sorted-subset datasets, despite the large sequencing depth.

Donors were healthy HIV-negative adults with no recently reported acute infections or vaccinations. Only Caucasian adults living in Nashville, Tennessee, USA were represented among the donors. CD4+ T cells were enriched by magnetic negative selection, after which naive cells were positively selected on CD45RA and the negative fraction was taken as the memory subset. After blood collection by leukapheresis, PBMCs were isolated using Ficoll-Histopaque density gradient centrifugation and then cryopreserved in the vapor phase of liquid nitrogen. Analytical flow cytometry was used to check the purity and quantity of every magnetically sorted T cell population. From each sorted fraction, genomic DNA was isolated and quantified by UV absorbance on a Nanodrop 2000c. Using the deep immunoSEQ assay, multiplex PCR amplified TCR CDR3 regions from genomic DNA. Genomic DNA extracted from each cell subset was distributed evenly over all wells of several immunoSEQ 96-well plates, and each plate served as one replicate. For sorted subsets, each replicate PCR was loaded with around 220 ng genomic DNA, equivalent to some 31,000 T cell genomes. Purified libraries were measured with a Qubit 3.0 fluorometer, size-checked on a Bioanalyzer 2100, and measured again with the KAPA Library Quantification kit. Each immunoSEQ 96-well plate was sequenced on its own single-read 150-cycle Illumina NextSeq 550 flow cell. In the authors' own workflow: Because the immunoSEQ output held only junctional sequences and lacked quality scores, the filtering could not match the filtering applied to full-length reads. Sequences were annotated with PyIR, a Python wrapper for IgBLAST v1.9, using IMGT germline references to assign V/J genes and CDR3. Reads were filtered out if the reads had weak V/J assignments (E-value above 1e-6), no CDR3, stop codons, out-of-frame junctions, or ambiguous translated residues. V3J clonotypes were defined as sequences sharing the same inferred V gene, J gene, and CDR3 amino acid sequence. The percentage overlap between two repertoires was calculated by dividing the number of shared unique clonotypes by the size of the smaller repertoire. RTK rarefaction, the Chao1 estimator, and Recon v2.1 estimates of unobserved clonotypes were used to assess repertoire richness. Generation probabilities were computed with OLGA for all TCRbeta clonotypes obtained by the gDNA method from four donors. The table comes from immuneACCESS by way of TCRdb, which keeps in-frame sequences with V and J called. Part of the clones is missing from these tables; in studies checked, under half for an unresolved V gene and the rest for unknown reasons. The V and J calls and clone size are taken from that table; D and trimming were inferred from the DNA. The sample yields 2,500,000 or so clones; just over 90% were counted once. 0.13% to 0.15% of the sample is taken by the ten largest.

CDR3 length: 12 amino acids, cysteine to phenylalanine. Only the CDR3 part of the read is kept: 36 bases, read in frame from the first base. The germline V gene provides CDR1 SNHLY and CDR2 FYNNEI. As for this clone: Its antigen is currently not known. Per-base quality was not reported, and no clone a single base away is much larger than it.

Here the chain combines TRBV2 and TRBJ2-5, with no confidently assigned D gene. The better agreement between TRBJ2-7 and the DNA end casts doubt on the J call. Material for sequencing was naive CD4+ T cells sorted from blood. The cell subset or site label of this sample denotes: CD45RA+ positively selected. The clonotype originates from a man aged 18 to 29 in good health. The nucleotides are TGTGCCAGCAATGTGGAATTCGACGAGCAGTACTTC. This gives the protein CASNVEFDEQYF.